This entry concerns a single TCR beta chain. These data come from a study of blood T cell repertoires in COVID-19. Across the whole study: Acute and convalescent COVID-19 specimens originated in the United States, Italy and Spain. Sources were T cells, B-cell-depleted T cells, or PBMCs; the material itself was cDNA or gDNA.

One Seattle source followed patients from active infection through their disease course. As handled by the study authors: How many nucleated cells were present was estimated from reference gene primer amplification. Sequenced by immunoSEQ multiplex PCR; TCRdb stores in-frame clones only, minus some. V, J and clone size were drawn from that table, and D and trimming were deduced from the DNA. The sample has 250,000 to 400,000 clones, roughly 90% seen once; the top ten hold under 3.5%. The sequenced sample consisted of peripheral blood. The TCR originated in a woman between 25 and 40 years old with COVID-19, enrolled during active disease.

The CDR3 loop reads CASSEGQGAFREKLFF. The CDR3 DNA follows: TGTGCCAGCAGTGAGGGACAGGGGGCTTTTAGAGAAAAACTGTTTTTT. The chain combines TRBV25-1 with TRBJ1-4; 12 bases fit TRBD1. The CDR3 consists of 16 residues. After removal of 3 bases from V and 8 bases from J, the junction contained 7 bases not matched to a gene. The germline gives CDR1 MGHDK, CDR2 SYGVNS.